Shown below are 32 T cell receptor beta chains from a single sample sequenced in a study of blood T cell repertoires in COVID-19. Some clones are missing from TCRdb's copy, which holds only in-frame ones; the method was immunoSEQ multiplex PCR. This table has approximately 160,000 clones, 90% appearing once. Specimen: peripheral blood. These receptors were obtained from a man between 50 and 59 years old with acute or convalescent COVID-19.

This clone was seen a handful of times. The chain couples TRBV28 to TRBJ1-5; D is perhaps TRBD1 (6 bases). V was pared by 6 bases and J by 6 bases, with 15 bases between. The CDR3 covers 14 residues. Germline V gives CDR1 MDHEN, CDR2 SYDVKM. The DNA for the CDR3 is TGTGCCAGCAGCCTCCACAGGGTAGGTCAGCCCCAGCATTTT. Protein: CASSLHRVGQPQHF.

About this clone: The sample has other DNA sequences that encode this CDR3 too. This chain joins TRBV19 and TRBJ1-4; 10 bases agree with TRBD1. CDR1 and CDR2 (germline): LNHDA, SQIVND (reference sequence). The CDR3 loop spans 15 amino acids. Germline trimming cut 5 bases from V and 8 bases from J; bases unmatched to any gene: 8. The CDR3: CASSPRTGGGEKLFF. In DNA form, the CDR3 reads TGTGCCAGTAGTCCAAGGACAGGGGGAGGCGAAAAACTGTTTTTT.

The rearrangement uses TRBV27 and TRBJ2-1; 7 bases match TRBD1. Trimming at V came to 5 bases and at J to 7 bases, leaving 5 bases not matched to a gene. The CDR3 spans 13 residues. The germline CDR1 and CDR2 sequences are MNHEY and SMNVEV (reference sequence). The CDR3 DNA reads TGTGCCAGCAGTACGGCAGGGGGAAATGAGCAGTTCTTC. Its protein is CASSTAGGNEQFF.

The chain has TRBV19 and TRBJ2-3, with TRBD1 matching over 8 bases. CDR3 size: 15 residues. Germline CDR1 and CDR2: LNHDA and SQIVND (reference sequence). J was trimmed by 4 bases and V by 5 bases; bases with no gene match: 8. This chain's CDR3 is CASSPDRGGSDTQYF. The CDR3 region has the DNA TGTGCCAGTAGTCCTGACAGGGGAGGTTCAGATACGCAGTATTTT.

V usage is TRBV27 and J usage is TRBJ2-1; 8 bases align to TRBD2. Germline CDR1 and CDR2: MNHEY and SMNVEV (reference sequence). This CDR3 has 16 residues. V was clipped by 5 bases and J by 4 bases; unmatched bases: 10. Here the CDR3 DNA reads TGTGCCAGCAGTCCCTTGAGTAGCGGGGTTTACAATGAGCAGTTCTTC. The encoded protein is CASSPLSSGVYNEQFF.

The V call is TRBV30, the J call TRBJ2-3; D call uncertain. The V end was cut by 2 bases, the J end by 4 bases, with 10 bases between. Germline V gene lookup returns CDR1 GTSNPN and CDR2 SVGIG (reference sequence). This CDR3 has 13 amino acids. The CDR3 DNA reads as TGTGCCTGGAGTCTAGGAGAGCCAGATACGCAGTATTTT. It translates to CAWSLGEPDTQYF.

The chain links TRBV7-6 to TRBJ1-6; TRBD1 aligns across 7 bases. V shed 4 bases and J 0 bases; nucleotides not matched to a gene: 6. The germline V gene has CDR1 SGHVS and CDR2 FNYEAQ. There are 17 residues in the CDR3. The CDR3 DNA reads as TGTGCCAGCAGCTCCGGGACAGTGAGCTCCTATAATTCACCCCTCCACTTT. This gives the protein CASSSGTVSSYNSPLHF.

V usage is TRBV28 and J usage is TRBJ2-1, with 9 bases identical to TRBD1. The J segment lost 6 bases and the V segment lost 5 bases, leaving 11 bases of the junction unmatched. From germline, CDR1 is MDHEN and CDR2 SYDVKM. There are 16 residues in the CDR3. CDR3 nucleotides: TGTGCCAGCAGTCTGGTACTGGGACAGGGAGGCAATGAGCAGTTCTTC. Translating it yields CASSLVLGQGGNEQFF.

The chain has TRBV27 and TRBJ2-7, with TRBD1 matching over 12 bases. CDR1 and CDR2 from the germline V gene are MNHEY and SMNVEV (reference sequence). V lost 5 bases to trimming and J lost 4 bases; unmatched junction nucleotides: 6. This CDR3 region has 15 residues. The chain's CDR3 is CASSPLGQGAYEQYF. DNA of the CDR3: TGTGCCAGCAGTCCCCTGGGACAGGGGGCTTACGAGCAGTACTTC.

The chain recombines TRBV29-1 with TRBJ2-1, with D possibly matching TRBD2 (7 bases). The CDR3 runs to 14 residues. CDR1 is SQVTM and CDR2 is ANQGSEA in the germline V gene. Trimming stripped 4 bases from V and 4 bases from J, with 14 bases between. The CDR3 DNA reads TGCAGCGTTGTAAGGGAGGGGGGGTACAATGAGCAGTTCTTC. Its translation: CSVVREGGYNEQFF.

The CDR3 spells CASSDRGTTQGYNEQFF. The CDR3 DNA follows: TGTGCCAGCAGTGACAGGGGTACCACCCAGGGGTACAATGAGCAGTTCTTC. This chain links TRBV25-1 with TRBJ2-1; D is possibly TRBD1 (6 bases). The CDR3 is 17 amino acids. CDR1 is MGHDK and CDR2 is SYGVNS in the germline V gene. Deletions cut 3 bases from V and 4 bases from J, with 19 bases between.

The chain uses TRBV7-3 and TRBJ1-6, with D possibly matching TRBD1 (6 bases). V was shortened by 5 bases and J by 6 bases, with 8 bases between the two germline ends. Per the germline V gene, CDR1 is SGHTA and CDR2 is FQGTGA. The CDR3 totals 13 residues. The CDR3 DNA sequence: TGTGCCAGCAGCCAGGACAGTAATTCACCCCTCCACTTT. It specifies CASSQDSNSPLHF.

The V call is TRBV27, the J call TRBJ1-1; D unclear. The V gene lost 5 bases and the J gene lost 3 bases, with 16 bases spanning the gap. This CDR3 has 15 amino acids. Germline V gene data show CDR1 as MNHEY and CDR2 as SMNVEV (reference sequence). CDR3 residues: CASSEAAWSDTEAFF. CDR3 DNA sequence: TGTGCCAGCAGTGAAGCGGCGTGGTCGGACACTGAAGCTTTCTTT.

This rearrangement joins TRBV20-1 to TRBJ1-1; D remains ambiguous. The V end was cut by 3 bases, the J end by 8 bases, with 10 bases between. In germline, CDR1 is DFQATT, CDR2 SNEGSKA (reference sequence). This CDR3 is 11 amino acids long. The CDR3 loop reads CSASGRGEAFF. The CDR3 nucleotides read TGCAGTGCTAGTGGTCGGGGAGAAGCTTTCTTT.

This clone appeared a few times. The chain has TRBV10-2 and TRBJ2-1; 11 nucleotides align to TRBD2. CDR3 length equals 16 residues. Germline CDR1 and CDR2: WSHSY and SAAADI. Losses at the gene ends were 6 bases for V and 7 bases for J; bases not matched to a gene: 11. CDR3 nucleotides: TGCGCCAGCAGGTCCGGGGTAGCGGGAGGGCCGAATGAGCAGTTCTTC. It codes for CASRSGVAGGPNEQFF.

The J gene is TRBJ2-2, the V gene TRBV28; 7 bases are a match to TRBD1. The CDR3 consists of 14 residues. Germline V gene lookup returns CDR1 MDHEN and CDR2 SYDVKM. V shed 6 bases and J 6 bases; nucleotides not matched to a gene: 7. In DNA, the CDR3 is TGTGCCAGCAGCATCATCGACAGGGCCGGGGAGCTGTTTTTT. Amino acid sequence: CASSIIDRAGELFF. Looking up the rest from reference TRBV28 and TRBJ2-2 gives the full variable domain: DVKVTQSSRYLVKRTGEKVFLECVQDMDHENMFWYRQDPGLGLRLIYFSYDVKMKEKGDIPEGYSVSREKKERFSLILESASTNQTSMYLCASSIIDRAGELFFGEGSRLTVL.

The V and J genes are TRBV5-4 and TRBJ2-3; the D gene is possibly TRBD2 (6 bases). CDR1 is SGHNT and CDR2 is YYREEE in the germline V gene (reference sequence). The CDR3 is made up of 14 amino acids. Trimming shortened V by 1 base and J by 2 bases, and 8 bases separated the two germline ends. CDR3 nucleotide sequence: TGTGCCAGCAGCTTGATAGCGGACACAGATACGCAGTATTTT. This gives the protein CASSLIADTDTQYF.

For the CDR3, the DNA is TGTGCCAGCAGCCAAGATCTAGGAGTGGGTACGCAGTATTTT. It is translated as CASSQDLGVGTQYF. The rearrangement links TRBV4-2 to TRBJ2-3; D unresolved. Per the germline V gene, CDR1 is LGHNA and CDR2 is YNFKEQ. With 0 bases removed from V and 8 bases from J, the gap between germline ends came to 12 bases. The CDR3 has 14 amino acids.

The rearrangement uses TRBV6-5 and TRBJ1-2; no clear D. V was trimmed by 0 bases and J by 5 bases, leaving 7 bases between them. The germline V gene has CDR1 MNHEY and CDR2 SVGAGI. This CDR3 has 13 amino acids. CDR3 region: CASSYSQFYGYTF. CDR3 nucleotides: TGTGCCAGCAGTTACTCGCAGTTTTATGGCTACACCTTC.

J is TRBJ2-3 and V is TRBV18, with 12 bases fitting TRBD2. The J segment lost 6 bases and the V segment lost 5 bases, leaving 9 bases of the junction unmatched. CDR3 size: 16 residues. Germline V lookup: CDR1 KGHSH, CDR2 LQKENI. The CDR3 bases are TGTGCCAGCTCAGCTCTAGCGGGAGGGCCAGGGGATACGCAGTATTTT. Protein: CASSALAGGPGDTQYF. The variable domain in full, completed from reference TRBV18 and TRBJ2-3, reads NAGVMQNPRHLVRRRGQEARLRCSPMKGHSHVYWYRQLPEEGLKFMVYLQKENIIDESGMPKERFSAEFPKEGPSILRIQQVVRGDSAAYFCASSALAGGPGDTQYFGPGTRLTVL.

The chain joins TRBV7-9 to TRBJ1-5; D is ambiguous. Trimming stripped 3 bases from V and 4 bases from J, with 13 bases between. The CDR3 totals 15 residues. Germline V CDR1 and CDR2: SEHNR, FQNEAQ (reference sequence). CDR3 in amino acids: CASSLGGGRNQPQHF. The CDR3, as DNA: TGTGCCAGCAGCTTGGGCGGAGGAAGGAATCAGCCCCAGCATTTT.

The CDR3 is CASSPARTSGSGGIQYF. The CDR3 coding sequence is TGTGCCAGCAGCCCAGCTCGGACTAGCGGGAGCGGCGGCATTCAGTACTTC. This rearrangement joins TRBV11-2 to TRBJ2-4, with 13 bases matching TRBD2. Unmatched junction bases numbered 13, after V lost 5 bases and J lost 9 bases. The CDR3 runs 17 residues. Germline-derived CDR1 and CDR2 are SGHAT and FQNNGV.

V is TRBV18 and J is TRBJ2-7; TRBD1 agrees at 9 bases. The CDR3 has 14 residues. The V and J ends lost 3 bases and 5 bases, in that order; junction bases with no gene match: 5. Germline V lookup: CDR1 KGHSH, CDR2 LQKENI. The CDR3 is CASSPRDRDDEQYF. The CDR3 region has the DNA TGTGCCAGCTCACCCCGGGACAGGGATGACGAGCAGTACTTC.

This clone was seen only once. The chain couples TRBV30 to TRBJ1-5; possible D gene TRBD1, 6 bases. The CDR3 is made up of 15 amino acids. CDR1 is GTSNPN and CDR2 is SVGIG in the germline V gene (reference sequence). With 5 bases removed from V and 2 bases from J, the gap between germline ends came to 16 bases. For the CDR3, the DNA is TGTGCCTGGGGGAAGGGGGTGAGAGGCAATCAGCCCCAGCATTTT. Its protein product is CAWGKGVRGNQPQHF.

The CDR3 DNA reads as TGCAGTGCTGCCGGGTTCGATGAGCAGTTCTTC. It is translated as CSAAGFDEQFF. The genes are TRBV20-1 and TRBJ2-1; unclear D gene. Germline V gene data show CDR1 as DFQATT and CDR2 as SNEGSKA (reference sequence). This CDR3 region has 11 residues. Trimming pared 5 bases from V and 8 bases from J, leaving 10 bases between.

V usage is TRBV11-3 and J usage is TRBJ2-4, with D possibly being TRBD2 (7 bases). Germline CDR1 and CDR2: SGHNT and YENEEA. The CDR3 spans 13 residues. V lost 5 bases and J 8 bases, leaving 13 bases between the germline ends. CDR3 residues: CASSRGADDIQYF. The CDR3 DNA sequence: TGTGCCAGCAGCCGGGGGGCGGACGACATTCAGTACTTC.

The rearrangement uses TRBV5-5 and TRBJ1-5, with a tentative D call TRBD1 (5 bases). This CDR3 has 15 amino acids. V dropped 0 bases and J dropped 6 bases, with 13 bases sitting between them. Germline lookup yields CDR1 SGHKS and CDR2 YYEKEE (reference sequence). CDR3 amino acids: CASSLGGRVGQPQHF. DNA of the CDR3: TGTGCCAGCAGCTTGGGGGGCAGGGTTGGTCAGCCCCAGCATTTT. Full variable domain (remainder filled in from reference TRBV5-5 and TRBJ1-5): DAGVTQSPTHLIKTRGQQVTLRCSPISGHKSVSWYQQVLGQGPQFIFQYYEKEERGRGNFPDRFSARQFPNYSSELNVNALLLGDSALYLCASSLGGRVGQPQHFGDGTRLSIL.

The chain couples TRBV6-5 to TRBJ2-3; D is undetermined. Germline-derived CDR1 and CDR2 are MNHEY and SVGAGI. V was clipped by 3 bases and J by 3 bases, with 13 bases between them. The CDR3 length is 15 residues. The CDR3 reads CASSYSPVGTDTQYF. In DNA form, the CDR3 reads TGTGCCAGCAGTTATTCACCGGTTGGTACAGATACGCAGTATTTT.

This chain links TRBV7-2 with TRBJ2-7, with D possibly TRBD1 on 8 matching bases. Trimming left V 6 bases short and J 1 base short, with 16 bases between. Germline V CDR1 and CDR2: SGHTA, FQGNSA. CDR3 length equals 15 residues. CDR3 in DNA: TGTGCCAGCAGTCCCAGCGGGACAGGTTCCTACGAGCAGTACTTC. Amino acids: CASSPSGTGSYEQYF.

The chain combines TRBV4-1 with TRBJ2-2; the D gene is possibly TRBD1 (5 bases). Germline V gene sequence: CDR1 MGHRA, CDR2 YSYEKL. CDR3 size: 17 residues. V dropped 0 bases and J dropped 0 bases, with 11 bases sitting between them. The CDR3 DNA reads as TGCGCCAGCAGCCAAGATTGGGGCAGGGCGAACACCGGGGAGCTGTTTTTT. Amino acid sequence: CASSQDWGRANTGELFF.

This clone came up a few times. J is TRBJ1-1 and V is TRBV28; the D gene is possibly TRBD1 (5 bases). The V end was cut by 1 base, the J end by 1 base, with 13 bases between. There are 16 residues in the CDR3. Germline CDR1 reads MDHEN; CDR2 reads SYDVKM. The CDR3 here is CASSLSGYEANTEAFF. Here the CDR3 DNA reads TGTGCCAGCAGTTTATCAGGGTACGAAGCGAACACTGAAGCTTTCTTT.

V and J are TRBV5-3 and TRBJ1-5, with D possibly being TRBD1 (6 bases). TRBV5-3 belongs to the ORF category, with a function that is uncertain. This CDR3 contains 16 residues. The V gene lost 2 bases and the J gene lost 2 bases, with 14 bases spanning the gap. The CDR3 protein is CARSFTASGGNQPQHF. The CDR3 bases are TGTGCCAGAAGCTTCACGGCCTCAGGGGGCAATCAGCCCCAGCATTTT.